The present T cell receptor beta chain was sequenced within a study of cytomegalovirus exposure and HLA in healthy donors. This clone was counted a single time. TCRdb's copy holds only in-frame clones and misses some; the assay was immunoSEQ multiplex PCR. Of about 130,000 clones in the sample, 85% to 90% were seen once. The source is a woman aged 18 to 35 in good health and CMV-seropositive. The material sequenced was PBMCs.

CDR3 sequence (DNA): TGTGCCAGCTCACCGACTCCGGGACAGGGGGCCGGGTCCTACGAGCAGTACTTC. This gives the protein CASSPTPGQGAGSYEQYF. The gene calls are TRBV18 and TRBJ2-7; 12 bases line up with TRBD1. The V gene's germline CDR1 is KGHSH and CDR2 LQKENI. This CDR3 spans 18 amino acids. Trimming cost V 3 bases and J 1 base; bases outside gene matches: 10.